Following are 25 T cell receptor beta chains from one sample sequenced in a study of chemoradiotherapy in HPV16-positive cancers. Libraries were prepared by immunoSEQ multiplex PCR; TCRdb keeps only in-frame clonotypes and omits some of them. This sample has 19,000 or so clones; around nine tenths occur once, and the top ten carry 13% to 15%. The source material was blood, sampled from a patient who underwent chemoradiotherapy. These receptors were collected from a human donor with HPV-associated anogenital cancer.

The genes are TRBV5-1 and TRBJ2-2; 7 positions agree with TRBD2. This CDR3 has 15 amino acids. In germline, CDR1 is SGHRS, CDR2 YFSETQ. V lost 7 bases, J lost 0 bases, and 6 bases stayed unmatched. CDR3 region: CASQIGGTNTGELFF. The CDR3 bases are TGCGCCAGCCAAATCGGGGGGACGAACACCGGGGAGCTGTTTTTT.

V usage is TRBV5-6 and J usage is TRBJ1-6; no clear D gene. V lost 5 bases and J 0 bases, leaving 12 bases between the germline ends. Germline assignment: CDR1 SGHDT and CDR2 YYEEEE. This CDR3 comprises 16 residues. The CDR3 protein is CASRPGSSSYNSPLHF. CDR3 in DNA: TGTGCCAGCAGGCCAGGATCAAGCTCCTATAATTCACCCCTCCACTTT.

This clone was counted only a few times. The genes are TRBV30 and TRBJ1-1, with TRBD1 matching over 8 bases. Trimming took 4 bases from V and 1 from J; bases not matched to a gene: 8. Germline loops: CDR1 GTSNPN, CDR2 SVGIG (reference sequence). CDR3 length: 15 residues. The CDR3 DNA reads TGTGCCTGGACCGGGCACAGGGGGTCGAACACTGAAGCTTTCTTT. Its protein product is CAWTGHRGSNTEAFF.

This rearrangement joins TRBV5-4 to TRBJ2-5, with D unclear. V dropped 4 bases and J dropped 5 bases, with 12 bases sitting between them. Germline lookup yields CDR1 SGHNT and CDR2 YYREEE (reference sequence). The CDR3 has 13 amino acids. For the CDR3, the DNA is TGTGCCAGCAGCGTAGGGTGGCGCGAGACCCAGTACTTC. Amino acid sequence: CASSVGWRETQYF.

The V call is TRBV9, the J call TRBJ1-1; TRBD1 matches 8 bases. CDR3 length: 15 amino acids. V lost 3 bases and J lost 4; bases outside the gene matches: 8. CDR1 SGDLS and CDR2 YYNGEE come from the germline V gene. The CDR3 region is CASSEYRGGSTEAFF. DNA for the CDR3: TGTGCCAGCAGCGAGTACAGGGGGGGTAGCACTGAAGCTTTCTTT.

This chain connects TRBV5-1 to TRBJ2-3, with 8 nucleotides matching TRBD1. The junction had 14 bases not matched to a gene; V was cut back by 7 bases and J by 4 bases. CDR1 is SGHRS and CDR2 is YFSETQ in the germline V gene. This CDR3 is 16 amino acids long. CDR3 region: CASSRTGQEGSDTQYF. CDR3 nucleotide sequence: TGCGCCAGCTCGCGGACAGGGCAGGAGGGATCAGATACGCAGTATTTT.

The V gene is TRBV11-2, the J gene TRBJ1-2, with 7 bases matching TRBD1. J was trimmed by 2 bases and V by 4 bases; bases with no gene match: 10. Germline loops: CDR1 SGHAT, CDR2 FQNNGV. There are 16 residues in the CDR3. The CDR3 loop is CASSSRKTGINYGYTF. The CDR3 DNA sequence: TGTGCCAGCAGCTCTCGGAAGACAGGGATCAACTATGGCTACACCTTC.

The sample holds a few counts of this clone. This chain connects TRBV6-4 to TRBJ1-1; D call uncertain. This CDR3 is built from 14 residues. V was pared by 6 bases and J by 1 base, with 12 bases between. In germline, CDR1 is MRHNA, CDR2 SNTAGT. DNA of the CDR3: TGTGCCAGCAGGAGAGGAATCCGGAACACTGAAGCTTTCTTT. It translates to CASRRGIRNTEAFF.

This CDR3 reads CASRPGTGSYEQYF. DNA of the CDR3: TGTGCCAGTAGACCCGGGACAGGGTCCTACGAGCAGTACTTC. V and J are TRBV27 and TRBJ2-7; 9 nucleotides line up with TRBD1. Germline CDR1 and CDR2: MNHEY and SMNVEV (reference sequence). CDR3 length: 14 amino acids. The V segment lost 9 bases and the J segment 1 base; nucleotides outside the gene matches: 7.

The chain is built from TRBV25-1 and TRBJ2-3; perhaps D is TRBD1 or TRBD2 (6 bases each). The CDR3 has 14 amino acids. Germline V gives CDR1 MGHDK, CDR2 SYGVNS. Trimming removed 7 bases from V and 1 base from J, with 12 bases in between. This CDR3 reads CASTRGRRTDTQYF. The DNA of the CDR3 is TGTGCCAGCACCCGGGGGCGCCGCACAGATACGCAGTATTTT.

This rearrangement joins TRBV11-2 to TRBJ2-7; TRBD1 or TRBD2 may be the D gene (6 bases each). The CDR3 covers 15 residues. The ends were cut back, 1 base at V and 3 bases at J, with 13 bases in the middle. In germline, CDR1 is SGHAT, CDR2 FQNNGV. The DNA for the CDR3 is TGTGCCAGCAGCTTAGGTTGGAGGGGGAGCTACGAGCAGTACTTC. It yields the protein CASSLGWRGSYEQYF.

The rearrangement joins TRBV14 to TRBJ2-5, with 7 bases matching TRBD2. CDR3 size: 17 residues. Looked up from germline, CDR1 is SGHDN and CDR2 is FVKESK. Trimming took 0 bases from V and 0 from J; bases not matched to a gene: 7. CDR3 coding DNA: TGTGCCAGCAGCCAAGAGTACGCGGGGGAAAACCAAGAGACCCAGTACTTC. Its protein is CASSQEYAGENQETQYF.

CDR3 in DNA: TGTGCCAGCAGTGAATGGGACAGGGGGCTTGACTCCTACGAGCAGTACTTC. Amino acid sequence: CASSEWDRGLDSYEQYF. This rearrangement joins TRBV6-1 to TRBJ2-7, with TRBD1 matching 12 bases. The CDR3 covers 17 residues. The germline V gene encodes CDR1 MNHNS and CDR2 SASEGT. After removal of 2 bases from V and 0 bases from J, the junction contained 5 bases not matched to a gene.

This chain connects TRBV9 to TRBJ1-2; D gene unclear. Germline CDR1 reads SGDLS; CDR2 reads YYNGEE. V lost 4 bases, J lost 2 bases, and 15 bases lay in between. This CDR3 region has 15 residues. The CDR3 coding sequence is TGTGCCAGCAGCCTAAACATCTACGGAAACTATGGCTACACCTTC. The encoded protein is CASSLNIYGNYGYTF.

J is TRBJ2-2 and V is TRBV2, with a tentative D call TRBD1 (5 bases). Germline V gives CDR1 SNHLY, CDR2 FYNNEI. The CDR3 runs to 17 residues. Trimming shortened V by 5 bases and J by 2 bases, and 18 bases separated the two germline ends. CDR3 region: CASSKTEWDPNTGELFF. In DNA form, the CDR3 reads TGTGCCAGCAGTAAGACAGAATGGGATCCCAACACCGGGGAGCTGTTTTTT.

The chain couples TRBV6-1 to TRBJ1-1, with a weak D call TRBD1 (5 bases). Germline V lookup: CDR1 MNHNS, CDR2 SASEGT. V was shortened by 6 bases and J by 2 bases, with 10 bases between the two germline ends. CDR3 size: 13 residues. The chain's CDR3 is CASSFDSNTEAFF. The CDR3 region has the DNA TGTGCCAGCAGCTTTGACAGCAACACTGAAGCTTTCTTT.

This chain links TRBV7-9 with TRBJ2-2; D call uncertain. Per germline, CDR1 SEHNR and CDR2 FQNEAQ (reference sequence). The CDR3 is made up of 12 amino acids. The V end was cut by 1 base, the J end by 6 bases, with 3 bases between. As DNA, the CDR3 is TGTGCCAGCAGCTTAGACGCCGGGGAGCTGTTTTTT. It encodes CASSLDAGELFF.

This sequence joins TRBV25-1 and TRBJ2-5, with 9 bases that match TRBD1. The J call is in doubt because the DNA end fits TRBJ2-7 better. The germline CDR1 and CDR2 sequences are MGHDK and SYGVNS. CDR3 length equals 15 residues. The CDR3 DNA is TGTGCCAGCAGTGAAAGTGGGGACAGGGCCTACGAGCAGTACTTC. Its translation: CASSESGDRAYEQYF.

This clone came up a few times. This chain joins TRBV7-9 and TRBJ1-6; D not resolved. The ends were cut back, 7 bases at V and 7 bases at J, with 8 bases in the middle. CDR1 SEHNR and CDR2 FQNEAQ come from the germline V gene (reference sequence). The CDR3 consists of 12 residues. DNA for the CDR3: TGTGCCAGCAACTTTGCCAATTCACCCCTCCACTTT. It codes for CASNFANSPLHF.

The chain joins TRBV2 to TRBJ1-6; TRBD1 agrees at 8 bases. The CDR3 loop spans 14 amino acids. Germline V gene sequence: CDR1 SNHLY, CDR2 FYNNEI. V shed 4 bases and J 9 bases; nucleotides not matched to a gene: 5. CDR3 sequence: CASSVGQGASPLHF. CDR3 nucleotide sequence: TGTGCCAGCAGTGTTGGGCAGGGGGCTTCACCCCTCCACTTT.

This CDR3 is CASSLGWASGTSYEQYF. The CDR3 DNA follows: TGTGCCAGCAGCTTAGGATGGGCTAGCGGGACCTCCTACGAGCAGTACTTC. V is TRBV11-2 and J is TRBJ2-5, with 9 bases fitting TRBD2. The closer fit of TRBJ2-7 to the DNA end suggests the J call may be wrong. The length of the CDR3 is 17 residues. The germline gives CDR1 SGHAT, CDR2 FQNNGV.

This chain connects TRBV7-2 to TRBJ2-3; TRBD2 might be the D (6 bases). Germline V CDR1 and CDR2: SGHTA, FQGNSA. There are 16 residues in the CDR3. The V gene lost 5 bases and the J gene lost 5 bases, with 20 bases spanning the gap. The CDR3 reads CASSPAAVGGGDTQYF. The DNA for the CDR3 is TGTGCCAGCAGCCCTGCAGCGGTGGGAGGTGGAGATACGCAGTATTTT.

The chain combines TRBV2 with TRBJ1-1, with 7 bases lining up with TRBD1. From germline, CDR1 is SNHLY and CDR2 FYNNEI. The length of the CDR3 is 12 residues. Unmatched junction bases numbered 1, after V lost 4 bases and J lost 5 bases. CDR3 in amino acids: CASSAGGTEAFF. Here the CDR3 DNA reads TGTGCCAGCAGTGCAGGGGGGACTGAAGCTTTCTTT.

V and J are TRBV27 and TRBJ1-2, with D perhaps matching TRBD1 (5 bases). V lost 5 bases and J lost 6, with 13 bases in between. The CDR3 is made up of 13 amino acids. The germline CDR1 and CDR2 sequences are MNHEY and SMNVEV (reference sequence). The CDR3 reads CASSPFQGDGYTF. For the CDR3, the DNA is TGTGCCAGCAGTCCCTTTCAGGGAGATGGCTACACCTTC.

V and J are TRBV6-1 and TRBJ2-2; D remains unclear. This CDR3 has 14 amino acids. Trimming shortened V by 3 bases and J by 4 bases, and 9 bases separated the two germline ends. Germline lookup yields CDR1 MNHNS and CDR2 SASEGT. Written as DNA, the CDR3 is TGTGCCAGCAGTGATGACTTACTCACCGGGGAGCTGTTTTTT. Protein product: CASSDDLLTGELFF.